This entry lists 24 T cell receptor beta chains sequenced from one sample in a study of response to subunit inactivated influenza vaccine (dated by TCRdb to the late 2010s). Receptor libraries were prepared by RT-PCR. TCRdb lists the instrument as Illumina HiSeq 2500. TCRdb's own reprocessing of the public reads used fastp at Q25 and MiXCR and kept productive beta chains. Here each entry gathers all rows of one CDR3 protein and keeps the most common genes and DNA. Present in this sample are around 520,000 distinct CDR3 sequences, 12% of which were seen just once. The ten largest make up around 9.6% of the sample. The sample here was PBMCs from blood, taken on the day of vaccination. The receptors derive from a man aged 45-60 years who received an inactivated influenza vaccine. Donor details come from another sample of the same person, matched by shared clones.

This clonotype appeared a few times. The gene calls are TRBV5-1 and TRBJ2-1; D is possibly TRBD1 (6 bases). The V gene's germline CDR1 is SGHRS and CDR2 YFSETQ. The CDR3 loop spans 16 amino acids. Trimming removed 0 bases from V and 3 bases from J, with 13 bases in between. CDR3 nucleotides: TGCGCCAGCAGCTTGGAGGGACACCAAATCTACAATGAGCAGTTCTTC. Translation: CASSLEGHQIYNEQFF. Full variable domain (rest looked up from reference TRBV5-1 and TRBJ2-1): KAGVTQTPRYLIKTRGQQVTLSCSPISGHRSVSWYQQTPGQGLQFLFEYFSETQRNKGNFPGRFSGRQFSNSRSEMNVSTLELGDSALYLCASSLEGHQIYNEQFFGPGTRLTVL.

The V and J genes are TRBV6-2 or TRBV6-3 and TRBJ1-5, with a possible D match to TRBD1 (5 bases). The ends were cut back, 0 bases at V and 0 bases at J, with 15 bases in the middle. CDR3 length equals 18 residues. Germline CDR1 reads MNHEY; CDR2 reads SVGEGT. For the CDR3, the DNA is TGTGCCAGCAGTTACTCCTTGGGGCAAAGGGATAGCAATCAGCCCCAGCATTTT. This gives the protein CASSYSLGQRDSNQPQHF.

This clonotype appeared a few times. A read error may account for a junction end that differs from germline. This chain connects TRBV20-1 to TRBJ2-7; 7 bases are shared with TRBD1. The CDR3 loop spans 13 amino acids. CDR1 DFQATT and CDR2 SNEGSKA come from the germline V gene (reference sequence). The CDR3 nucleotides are TGCAGTGCTAGCCGGGACAGTACGTCTAGTTCGAACTTC. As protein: CSASRDSTSSSNF.

CDR3 amino acids: CASSLGQGNGYEQYF. The CDR3 DNA is TGTGCCAGCAGTTTAGGCCAGGGTAACGGTTACGAGCAGTACTTC. The chain recombines TRBV28 with TRBJ2-7; D is possibly TRBD1 (5 bases). The CDR3 spans 15 residues. Trimming took off 2 bases at V and 4 bases at J, with 15 bases between the two ends. Germline V gene data show CDR1 as MDHEN and CDR2 as SYDVKM.

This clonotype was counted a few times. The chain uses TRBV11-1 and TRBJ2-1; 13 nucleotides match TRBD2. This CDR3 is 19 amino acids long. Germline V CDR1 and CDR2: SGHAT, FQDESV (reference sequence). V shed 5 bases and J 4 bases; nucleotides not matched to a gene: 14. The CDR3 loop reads CASSQPPGLAGAWYNEQFF. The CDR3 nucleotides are TGTGCCAGCAGCCAGCCCCCCGGACTAGCGGGGGCCTGGTACAATGAGCAGTTCTTC.

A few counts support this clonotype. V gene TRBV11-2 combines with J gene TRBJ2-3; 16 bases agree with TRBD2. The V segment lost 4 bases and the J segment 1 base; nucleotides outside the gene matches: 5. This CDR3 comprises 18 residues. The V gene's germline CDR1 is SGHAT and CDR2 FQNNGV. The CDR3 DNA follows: TGTGCCAGCAGCTGGGGACTAGCGGGGGGGCTCGGCACAGATACGCAGTATTTT. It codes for CASSWGLAGGLGTDTQYF.

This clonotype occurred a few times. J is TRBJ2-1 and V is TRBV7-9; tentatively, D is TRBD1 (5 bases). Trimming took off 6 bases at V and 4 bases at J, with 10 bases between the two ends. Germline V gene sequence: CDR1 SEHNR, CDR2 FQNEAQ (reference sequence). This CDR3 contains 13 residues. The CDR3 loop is CASSDSTYNEQFF. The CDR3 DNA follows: TGTGCCAGCAGTGACAGTACTTACAATGAGCAGTTCTTC.

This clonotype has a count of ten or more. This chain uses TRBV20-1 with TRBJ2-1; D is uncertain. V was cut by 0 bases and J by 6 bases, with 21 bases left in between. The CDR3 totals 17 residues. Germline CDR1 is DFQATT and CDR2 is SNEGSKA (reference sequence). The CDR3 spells CSARDSFDPNHLNEQFF. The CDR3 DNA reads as TGCAGTGCTAGAGATTCTTTCGACCCGAATCATCTCAATGAGCAGTTCTTC.

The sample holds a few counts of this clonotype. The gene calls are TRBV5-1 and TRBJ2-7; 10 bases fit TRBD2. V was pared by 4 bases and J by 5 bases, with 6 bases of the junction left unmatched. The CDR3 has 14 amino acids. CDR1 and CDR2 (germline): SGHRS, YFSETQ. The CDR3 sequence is CASSQGTSVHEQYF. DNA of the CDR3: TGCGCCAGCAGCCAAGGGACTAGCGTCCACGAGCAGTACTTC. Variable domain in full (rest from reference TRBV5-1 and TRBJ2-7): KAGVTQTPRYLIKTRGQQVTLSCSPISGHRSVSWYQQTPGQGLQFLFEYFSETQRNKGNFPGRFSGRQFSNSRSEMNVSTLELGDSALYLCASSQGTSVHEQYFGPGTRLTVT.

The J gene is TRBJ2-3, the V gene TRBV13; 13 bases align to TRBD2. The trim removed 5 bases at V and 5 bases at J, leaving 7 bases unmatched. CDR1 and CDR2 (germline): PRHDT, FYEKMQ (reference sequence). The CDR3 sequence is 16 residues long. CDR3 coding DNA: TGTGCCAGCAGCACACTAGCGGGGGGGCCGAGAGATACGCAGTATTTT. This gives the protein CASSTLAGGPRDTQYF.

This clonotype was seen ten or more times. The CDR3 coding sequence is TGCGCCAGCAGCCAAGATCTTAGCGGGACCTACAATGAGCAGTTCTTC. It specifies CASSQDLSGTYNEQFF. The chain joins TRBV4-3 to TRBJ2-1; 8 positions match TRBD2. The junction had 3 bases not matched to a gene; V was cut back by 0 bases and J by 2 bases. The CDR3 contains 16 residues. Germline-derived CDR1 and CDR2 are LGHNA and YSLEER.

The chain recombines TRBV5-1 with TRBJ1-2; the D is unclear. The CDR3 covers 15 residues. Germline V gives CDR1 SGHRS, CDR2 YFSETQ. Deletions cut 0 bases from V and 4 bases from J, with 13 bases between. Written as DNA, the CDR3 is TGCGCCAGCAGCTTGGAGCCTTCCTATGGCTATGGCTACACCTTC. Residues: CASSLEPSYGYGYTF.

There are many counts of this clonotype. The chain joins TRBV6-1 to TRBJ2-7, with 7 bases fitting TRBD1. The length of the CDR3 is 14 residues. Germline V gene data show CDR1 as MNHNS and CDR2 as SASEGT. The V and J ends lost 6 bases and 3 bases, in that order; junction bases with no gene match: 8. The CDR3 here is CASRHRGGFYEQYF. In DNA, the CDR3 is TGTGCCAGCAGGCACAGGGGTGGTTTCTACGAGCAGTACTTC.

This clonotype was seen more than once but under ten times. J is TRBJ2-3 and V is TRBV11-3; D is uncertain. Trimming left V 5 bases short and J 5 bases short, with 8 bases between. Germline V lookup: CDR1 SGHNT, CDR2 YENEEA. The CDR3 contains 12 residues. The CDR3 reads CASSMLGDTQYF. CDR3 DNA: TGTGCCAGCAGCATGTTGGGAGATACGCAGTATTTT. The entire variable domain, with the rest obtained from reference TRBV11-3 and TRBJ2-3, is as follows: EAGVVQSPRYKIIEKKQPVAFWCNPISGHNTLYWYLQNLGQGPELLIRYENEEAVDDSQLPKDRFSAERLKGVDSTLKIQPAELGDSAVYLCASSMLGDTQYFGPGTRLTVL.

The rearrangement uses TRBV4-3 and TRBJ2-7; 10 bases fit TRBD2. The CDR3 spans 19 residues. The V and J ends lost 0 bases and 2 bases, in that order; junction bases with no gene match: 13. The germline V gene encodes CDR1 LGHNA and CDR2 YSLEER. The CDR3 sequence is CASSQEFGSSGGYPYEQYF. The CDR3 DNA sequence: TGCGCCAGCAGCCAAGAATTCGGGTCTAGCGGGGGTTACCCCTACGAGCAGTACTTC.

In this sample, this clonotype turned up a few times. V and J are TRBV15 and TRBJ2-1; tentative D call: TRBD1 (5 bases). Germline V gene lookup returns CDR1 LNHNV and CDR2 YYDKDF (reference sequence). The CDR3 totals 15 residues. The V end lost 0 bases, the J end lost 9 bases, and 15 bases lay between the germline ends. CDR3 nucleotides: TGTGCCACCAGCAGAGATGGGCTATCAGGGTTTGAGCAGTTCTTC. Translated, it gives CATSRDGLSGFEQFF.

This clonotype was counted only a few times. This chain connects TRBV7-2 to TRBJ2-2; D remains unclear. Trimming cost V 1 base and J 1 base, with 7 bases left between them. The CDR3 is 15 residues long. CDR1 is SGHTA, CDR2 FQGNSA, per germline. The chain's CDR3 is CASSLVTQNTGELFF. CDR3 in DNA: TGTGCCAGCAGCTTAGTGACCCAGAACACCGGGGAGCTGTTTTTT.

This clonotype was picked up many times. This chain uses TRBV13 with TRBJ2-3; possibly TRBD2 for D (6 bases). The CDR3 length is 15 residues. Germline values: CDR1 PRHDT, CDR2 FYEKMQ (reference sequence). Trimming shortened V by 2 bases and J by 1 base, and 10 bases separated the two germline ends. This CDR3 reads CASSLRASGTDTQYF. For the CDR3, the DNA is TGTGCCAGCAGCTTAAGGGCTAGCGGCACAGATACGCAGTATTTT.

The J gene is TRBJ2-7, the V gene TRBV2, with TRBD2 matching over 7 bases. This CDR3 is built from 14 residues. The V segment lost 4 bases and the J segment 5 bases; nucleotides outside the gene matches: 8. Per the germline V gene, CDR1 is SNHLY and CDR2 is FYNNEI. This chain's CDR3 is CASSVERGQHEQYF. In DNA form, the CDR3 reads TGTGCCAGCAGTGTGGAGCGGGGTCAACACGAGCAGTACTTC.

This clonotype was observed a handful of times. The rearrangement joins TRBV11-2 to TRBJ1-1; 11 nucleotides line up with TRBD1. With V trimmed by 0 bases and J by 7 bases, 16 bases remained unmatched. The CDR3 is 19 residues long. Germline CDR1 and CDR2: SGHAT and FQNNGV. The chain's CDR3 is CASSLESRDRGRTTDEAFF. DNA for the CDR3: TGTGCCAGCAGCTTAGAATCCCGGGACAGGGGGAGGACAACTGATGAAGCTTTCTTT.

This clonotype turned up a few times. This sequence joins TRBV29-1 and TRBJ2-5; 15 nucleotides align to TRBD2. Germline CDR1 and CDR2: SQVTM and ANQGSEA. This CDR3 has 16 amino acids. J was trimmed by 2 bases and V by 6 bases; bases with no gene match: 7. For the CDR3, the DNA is TGCAGCGTGGCCCGGACTAGCGGGGGGGCTCAAGAGACCCAGTACTTC. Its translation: CSVARTSGGAQETQYF.

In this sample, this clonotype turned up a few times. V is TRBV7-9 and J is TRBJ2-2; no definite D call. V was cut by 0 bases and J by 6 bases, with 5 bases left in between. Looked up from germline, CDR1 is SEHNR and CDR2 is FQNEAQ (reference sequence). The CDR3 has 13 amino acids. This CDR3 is CASSLANPGELFF. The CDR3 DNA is TGTGCCAGCAGCTTAGCCAATCCCGGGGAGCTGTTTTTT.

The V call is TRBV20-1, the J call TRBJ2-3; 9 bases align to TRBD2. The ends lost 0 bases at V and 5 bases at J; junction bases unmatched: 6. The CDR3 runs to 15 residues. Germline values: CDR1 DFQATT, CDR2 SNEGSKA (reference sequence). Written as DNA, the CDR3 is TGCAGTGCTAGAGAAGCAGCGGGAGGACGAGATACGCAGTATTTT. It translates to CSAREAAGGRDTQYF.

CDR3 region: CASSPRGSGTQYF. CDR3 DNA: TGTGCCAGCAGCCCGAGAGGTTCCGGGACCCAGTACTTC. V usage is TRBV11-2 and J usage is TRBJ2-5; D remains unclear. CDR1 and CDR2 (germline): SGHAT, FQNNGV. V was shortened by 5 bases and J by 7 bases, with 14 bases between the two germline ends. CDR3 length: 13 amino acids.